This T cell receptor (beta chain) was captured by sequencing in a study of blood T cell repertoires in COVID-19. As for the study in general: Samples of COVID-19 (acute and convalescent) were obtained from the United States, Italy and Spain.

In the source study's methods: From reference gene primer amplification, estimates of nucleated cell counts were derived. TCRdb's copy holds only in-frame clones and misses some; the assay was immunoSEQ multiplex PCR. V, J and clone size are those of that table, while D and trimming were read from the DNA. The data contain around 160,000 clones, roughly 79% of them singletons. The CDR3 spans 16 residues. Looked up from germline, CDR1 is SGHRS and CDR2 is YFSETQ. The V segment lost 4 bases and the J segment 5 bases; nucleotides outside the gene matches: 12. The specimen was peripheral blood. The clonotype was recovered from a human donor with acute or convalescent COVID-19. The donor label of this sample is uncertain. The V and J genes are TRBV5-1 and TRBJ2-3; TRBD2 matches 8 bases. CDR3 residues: CASSHLGAGGLDTQYF. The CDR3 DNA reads TGCGCCAGCAGCCACCTCGGGGCGGGGGGCCTAGATACGCAGTATTTT.